The source of this TCR beta chain is a study of cytomegalovirus exposure and HLA in healthy donors. For the study at large: From HLA-typed donors, an early data release held tens of millions of unique TCRs.

About this clone: Its specificity is unknown.

The study ran its PCR with 60 Vbeta and 13 Jbeta primers. Clones were read by immunoSEQ multiplex PCR, and TCRdb kept only the in-frame ones, dropping some. The sample includes 150,000 to 200,000 clones. Germline V gene data show CDR1 as MNHEY and CDR2 as SVGAGI. V lost 5 bases to trimming and J lost 15 bases; unmatched junction nucleotides: 18. This CDR3 spans 15 amino acids. The study's findings and limits: Researchers reported from a later analysis that most CMV-associated TCR beta chains appeared HLA-restricted. A missense DCLRE1C variant was associated with V- and J-gene trimming of TCR beta chains in a later analysis, and an independent cohort replicated the association. In a later analysis, compared with equally common non-associated chains, HLA-associated beta chains were more expanded.

This TCR came from a man aged 30 to 39 in good health and CMV-seronegative. The specimen sequenced was PBMCs. The gene calls are TRBV6-5 and TRBJ2-1; 8 bases are shared with TRBD1. The CDR3 protein is CASSGTGTGINLLFF. CDR3 nucleotide sequence: TGTGCCAGCAGTGGGACCGGGACAGGAATTAATCTGCTGTTCTTC.